Shown below are 24 T cell receptor beta chains from a single sample sequenced in a study. Using its own MiXCR run on the 5' RACE reads, TCRdb lists one record per CDR3 protein. The sample carries several thousand distinct CDR3 sequences, roughly a sixth recorded once. The sample consisted of memory CD4+ T cells sorted from blood. As to subset: memory CD4+ T cells, CD4+CD45RO+CD25-. These receptors were collected from a female donor with breast cancer.

The J gene is TRBJ2-3, the V gene TRBV5-1; D is perhaps TRBD2 (5 bases). Trimming cost V 0 bases and J 2 bases, with 13 bases left between them. There are 16 residues in the CDR3. Germline V gene sequence: CDR1 SGHRS, CDR2 YFSETQ. CDR3 nucleotide sequence: TGCGCCAGCAGCTTGGCCAGGCTAGCCTCCACAGATACGCAGTATTTT. Protein: CASSLARLASTDTQYF.

By its share, this clonotype is medium-sized. The V call is TRBV5-1, the J call TRBJ1-1, with no clear D. Germline V gene lookup returns CDR1 SGHRS and CDR2 YFSETQ. The CDR3 spans 15 residues. V lost 0 bases and J 0 bases, leaving 9 bases between the germline ends. As DNA, the CDR3 is TGCGCCAGCAGCTTGGTGGGAGGCGTGAACACTGAAGCTTTCTTT. Residues: CASSLVGGVNTEAFF.

In its sample, this clonotype ranks as medium-sized. The V and J genes are TRBV5-1 and TRBJ2-7; tentatively, D is TRBD1 (7 bases). Trimming took 7 bases from V and 2 from J, leaving 22 bases between them. The CDR3 sequence is 16 residues long. CDR1 and CDR2 from the germline V gene are SGHRS and YFSETQ. The CDR3 DNA sequence: TGCGCCAGCCGTGTTCTGCGGGACAGTGATACCTACGAGCAGTACTTC. It translates to CASRVLRDSDTYEQYF.

Only one count was recorded for this clonotype. The final CDR3 position lacks the conserved phenylalanine or tryptophan, pointing to a likely read error. The CDR3 sequence: CATTRQRDTDTQYS. The CDR3 region has the DNA TGTGCCACCACCCGACAGCGGGACACAGATACGCAGTATTCT. The genes are TRBV27 and TRBJ2-3; TRBD2 aligns across 7 bases. The CDR3 totals 14 residues. The germline gives CDR1 MNHEY, CDR2 SMNVEV (reference sequence). Trimming cost V 10 bases and J 2 bases; bases outside gene matches: 9.

This clonotype is labeled as medium-sized. V is TRBV3-1 and J is TRBJ2-7; D is uncertain. The V end was cut by 3 bases, the J end by 6 bases, with 6 bases between. Germline V gene sequence: CDR1 LGHDT, CDR2 YNNKEL (reference sequence). The CDR3 has 11 amino acids. The CDR3 here is CASSHMAEQYF. CDR3 in DNA: TGTGCCAGCAGCCACATGGCCGAGCAGTACTTC.

In its sample, this clonotype ranks as medium-sized. This chain uses TRBV7-6 with TRBJ2-6; D gene uncertain. V shed 5 bases and J shed 0 bases, with 11 bases lying between them. Germline V gene sequence: CDR1 SGHVS, CDR2 FNYEAQ. The CDR3 is made up of 16 amino acids. The CDR3 reads CASSPRAISGANVLTF. The CDR3 nucleotides read TGTGCCAGCAGCCCACGGGCCATCTCTGGGGCCAACGTCCTGACTTTC.

In this sample, this clonotype is medium-sized. This chain connects TRBV29-1 to TRBJ2-3; 7 bases map to TRBD1. With V trimmed by 3 bases and J by 6 bases, 9 bases remained unmatched. The CDR3 has 14 residues. CDR1 and CDR2 (germline): SQVTM, ANQGSEA. CDR3 coding DNA: TGCAGCGTTGAGAAGGGACAGCCTGGGGATACGCAGTATTTT. Protein product: CSVEKGQPGDTQYF.

In its sample, this clonotype ranks as medium-sized. This chain uses TRBV5-1 with TRBJ2-6; no firm D call. The germline gives CDR1 SGHRS, CDR2 YFSETQ. The V end was cut by 0 bases, the J end by 0 bases, with 4 bases between. This CDR3 region has 15 residues. This CDR3 is CASSLEFSGANVLTF. CDR3 DNA sequence: TGCGCCAGCAGCTTGGAGTTCTCTGGGGCCAACGTCCTGACTTTC. Full variable domain (outside the CDR3, taken from reference TRBV5-1 and TRBJ2-6): KAGVTQTPRYLIKTRGQQVTLSCSPISGHRSVSWYQQTPGQGLQFLFEYFSETQRNKGNFPGRFSGRQFSNSRSEMNVSTLELGDSALYLCASSLEFSGANVLTFGAGSRLTVL.

Worth noting for this clonotype: A read error may be the cause here, since a much bigger clone is one base away. J is TRBJ2-7 and V is TRBV5-6, with a weak D call TRBD1 (5 bases). Germline CDR1 SGHDT, CDR2 YYEEEE. The CDR3 consists of 15 residues. The CDR3 region is CAISLVDRPTYEQYF. For the CDR3, the DNA is TGTGCCATCAGCTTGGTTGACAGACCTACCTACGAGCAGTACTTC.

This clonotype has at least ten counts. The gene calls are TRBV20-1 and TRBJ1-2, with D hard to call. This CDR3 region has 15 residues. CDR1 is DFQATT and CDR2 is SNEGSKA in the germline V gene (reference sequence). The germline V and J ends were trimmed by 1 base and 4 bases, with 16 bases remaining between them. This chain's CDR3 is CSARASRAAIYGYTF. CDR3 nucleotide sequence: TGCAGTGCTAGAGCATCTAGGGCAGCTATCTATGGCTACACCTTC.

This clonotype has at least ten counts. The chain is built from TRBV7-8 and TRBJ2-3, with D tentatively TRBD1 (6 bases). The CDR3 length is 14 residues. Germline V gives CDR1 SGHVS, CDR2 FQNEAQ. V shed 5 bases and J shed 3 bases, with 12 bases lying between them. The CDR3: CASSHRDSTDTQYF. The CDR3 bases are TGTGCCAGCAGCCACAGGGATTCGACAGATACGCAGTATTTT.

This clonotype has a count of ten or more. The chain uses TRBV2 and TRBJ1-2; D unclear. The CDR3 has 13 residues. Trimming left V 1 base short and J 4 bases short, with 7 bases between. Per germline, CDR1 SNHLY and CDR2 FYNNEI. The chain's CDR3 is CASSEVTFYGYTF. The CDR3 bases are TGTGCCAGCAGTGAAGTGACGTTCTATGGCTACACCTTC. The entire variable domain, with the rest obtained from reference TRBV2 and TRBJ1-2, is as follows: EPEVTQTPSHQVTQMGQEVILRCVPISNHLYFYWYRQILGQKVEFLVSFYNNEISEKSEIFDDQFSVERPDGSNFTLKIRSTKLEDSAMYFCASSEVTFYGYTFGSGTRLTVV.

This clonotype qualifies as medium-sized. The J gene is TRBJ1-1, the V gene TRBV28; D is possibly TRBD1 (5 bases). The ends were cut back, 5 bases at V and 1 base at J, with 8 bases in the middle. CDR3 length equals 13 residues. CDR1 MDHEN and CDR2 SYDVKM come from the germline V gene. CDR3 amino acids: CASSPGQNTEAFF. CDR3 coding DNA: TGTGCCAGCAGTCCAGGACAGAACACTGAAGCTTTCTTT.

This clonotype has at least ten counts. J is TRBJ2-2 and V is TRBV2, with a tentative D call TRBD1 (5 bases). V lost 9 bases and J 0 bases, leaving 8 bases between the germline ends. Germline CDR1 and CDR2: SNHLY and FYNNEI. The CDR3 has 13 amino acids. The CDR3 region is CASGQPNTGELFF. CDR3 bases: TGTGCCAGTGGACAACCGAACACCGGGGAGCTGTTTTTT.

In this sample, this clonotype turned up a few times. One end of the junction varies from germline; a read error may be responsible. The chain couples TRBV7-9 to TRBJ1-4; D is possibly TRBD1 (5 bases). CDR3 length: 14 amino acids. CDR1 and CDR2 from the germline V gene are SEHNR and FQNEAQ (reference sequence). The CDR3 reads CASSVAGQNGKLFF. The CDR3 coding sequence is TGTGCCAGCAGCGTAGCAGGGCAAAATGGAAAACTGTTTTTT.

Concerning this clonotype: At one of its ends the junction is not consistent with the germline gene, which may arise from a read error. This sequence joins TRBV5-6 and TRBJ2-7, with a weak D call TRBD1 (5 bases). In germline, CDR1 is SGHDT, CDR2 YYEEEE. The CDR3 totals 15 residues. DNA for the CDR3: TGTGCCAGCAGCTTGGTTGACAGACTTACCTACAAGCAGTACTTC. This codes for CASSLVDRLTYKQYF.

This clonotype qualifies as medium-sized. V is TRBV7-3 and J is TRBJ2-3, with D maybe TRBD2 (5 bases). Germline values: CDR1 SGHTA, CDR2 FQGTGA. V lost 4 bases, J lost 0 bases, and 8 bases lay in between. The CDR3 is 14 amino acids. CDR3: CASSSGLSTDTQYF. For the CDR3, the DNA is TGTGCCAGCAGCTCCGGACTGAGCACAGATACGCAGTATTTT. Full variable domain (rest looked up from reference TRBV7-3 and TRBJ2-3): GAGVSQTPSNKVTEKGKYVELRCDPISGHTALYWYRQSLGQGPEFLIYFQGTGAADDSGLPNDRFFAVRPEGSVSTLKIQRTERGDSAVYLCASSSGLSTDTQYFGPGTRLTVL.

This clonotype is labeled medium-sized. This chain joins TRBV5-1 and TRBJ2-7, with 9 bases fitting TRBD2. The CDR3 is 18 amino acids. CDR1 and CDR2 (germline): SGHRS, YFSETQ. The junction had 12 bases not matched to a gene; V was cut back by 0 bases and J by 2 bases. The CDR3 here is CASSLAGWGAGGTYEQYF. CDR3 DNA sequence: TGCGCCAGCAGCTTGGCCGGCTGGGGAGCGGGAGGAACCTACGAGCAGTACTTC. Together with reference TRBV5-1 and TRBJ2-7, the CDR3 gives the full variable domain: KAGVTQTPRYLIKTRGQQVTLSCSPISGHRSVSWYQQTPGQGLQFLFEYFSETQRNKGNFPGRFSGRQFSNSRSEMNVSTLELGDSALYLCASSLAGWGAGGTYEQYFGPGTRLTVT.

This clonotype came up many times. The V and J genes are TRBV9 and TRBJ1-2, with 9 bases fitting TRBD1. CDR1 and CDR2 (germline): SGDLS, YYNGEE. The CDR3 length is 17 residues. V lost 2 bases and J lost 7; bases outside the gene matches: 15. Here the CDR3 reads CASSVGGAGQGTSGYTF. The DNA of the CDR3 is TGTGCCAGCAGCGTCGGCGGAGCGGGACAGGGTACGAGTGGCTACACCTTC.

Notes on this clonotype: It is likely a read error, because the conserved phenylalanine at the end of the CDR3 is missing. The chain is built from TRBV3-1 and TRBJ1-2, with TRBD1 matching over 9 bases. Germline V lookup: CDR1 LGHDT, CDR2 YNNKEL (reference sequence). The CDR3 runs to 12 residues. The CDR3 coding sequence is TGTGCCGGCAGCCGGGACAGGGACCGCTACACCGTC. Amino acid sequence: CAGSRDRDRYTV.

This clonotype has at least ten counts. The gene calls are TRBV20-1 and TRBJ2-3; possibly TRBD1 or TRBD2 for D (5 bases each). The CDR3 contains 14 residues. Germline V gene sequence: CDR1 DFQATT, CDR2 SNEGSKA (reference sequence). V was trimmed by 8 bases and J by 1 base, leaving 16 bases between them. The CDR3 reads CSILGDLGTDTQYF. The CDR3 coding sequence is TGCAGTATACTGGGGGATCTGGGCACAGATACGCAGTATTTT.

This clonotype is medium-sized by share. V is TRBV7-2 and J is TRBJ2-2, with D tentatively TRBD2 (5 bases). Trimming cost V 2 bases and J 7 bases, with 14 bases left between them. CDR3 length: 15 residues. Germline CDR1 is SGHTA and CDR2 is FQGNSA. CDR3 nucleotides: TGTGCCAGCAGCTTAACTTTCGGGGTCGGCGGGGAGCTGTTTTTT. Its translation: CASSLTFGVGGELFF.

This clonotype was counted many times. The genes are TRBV7-3 and TRBJ2-3; TRBD1 is a possible D gene (5 bases). Germline loops: CDR1 SGHTA, CDR2 FQGTGA. Trimming removed 5 bases at V and 2 bases at J, with 17 bases between. This CDR3 has 16 residues. CDR3 residues: CASSPQGRSYTDTQYF. CDR3 sequence (DNA): TGTGCCAGCAGCCCCCAGGGCCGAAGTTACACAGATACGCAGTATTTT.

By frequency in the sample, this clonotype is medium-sized. This chain links TRBV9 with TRBJ1-3; D is undetermined. This CDR3 has 13 residues. Germline-derived CDR1 and CDR2 are SGDLS and YYNGEE. Trimming took off 4 bases at V and 2 bases at J, with 7 bases between the two ends. The DNA for the CDR3 is TGTGCCAGCAGCTACACCCCTGGAAACACCATATATTTT. Translated: CASSYTPGNTIYF.